The next 16 T cell receptor beta chains were all read from a single sample in a study of metastatic and nonmetastatic thyroid tumors. Thyroid surgery took place with no prior treatment in any patient. TCRdb re-called the PCR reads via MiXCR. The sample has 60,000 or so clones, roughly 30% seen once; the top ten hold 15% to 20%. The sequenced sample was blood. The receptors shown here come from a female donor with papillary thyroid cancer or a benign thyroid nodule (not recorded which). Some clones in this sample may be carry-over from other donors' samples.

V and J are TRBV6-1 and TRBJ2-7; D possibly corresponds to TRBD1 (6 bases). Deletions cut 1 base from V and 12 bases from J, with 19 bases between. The V gene's germline CDR1 is MNHNS and CDR2 SASEGT. This CDR3 spans 14 amino acids. The CDR3 DNA reads as TGTGCCAGCAGTGAAGAAGAGACAGGAACGAGGCTGTACTTC. This encodes CASSEEETGTRLYF.

This clone was seen only a few times. The chain employs TRBV11-1 and TRBJ2-3, with D tentatively TRBD1 or TRBD2 (5 bases each). V lost 1 base and J lost 7, with 18 bases in between. The germline V gene encodes CDR1 SGHAT and CDR2 FQDESV (reference sequence). This CDR3 has 16 amino acids. The CDR3 nucleotides read TGTGCCAGCAGCTTAGTCGAGGGGTTACTACCAAATACGCAGTATTTT. This sequence encodes CASSLVEGLLPNTQYF.

This chain joins TRBV6-2 or TRBV6-3 and TRBJ1-5; possible D gene TRBD1, 6 bases. CDR1 is MNHEY and CDR2 is SVGEGT in the germline V gene. V lost 5 bases, J lost 3 bases, and 17 bases lay in between. This CDR3 has 16 residues. The CDR3 DNA is TGTGCCAGCAGTCCCCCGGGGGCTAGTCCCAATCAGCCCCAGCATTTT. Protein: CASSPPGASPNQPQHF.

The chain uses TRBV5-6 and TRBJ2-3; possible D gene TRBD2, 6 bases. The CDR3 is 16 residues long. Germline values: CDR1 SGHDT, CDR2 YYEEEE. V gave up 4 bases and J gave up 0 bases, with 15 bases separating them. The CDR3 loop reads CASSPTTGTSTDTQYF. The CDR3 DNA sequence: TGTGCCAGCAGCCCCACTACCGGGACTAGCACAGATACGCAGTATTTT.

The table lists this clone with a few counts. V usage is TRBV20-1 and J usage is TRBJ2-1, with 10 nucleotides matching TRBD2. Germline V gene sequence: CDR1 DFQATT, CDR2 SNEGSKA (reference sequence). V lost 3 bases and J lost 8; bases outside the gene matches: 7. There are 14 residues in the CDR3. CDR3 bases: TGCAGTGCTAGCTCTAGCGGGAGTCTCCATGAGCAGTTCTTC. Translation: CSASSSGSLHEQFF.

The chain couples TRBV30 to TRBJ2-1, with D perhaps assigned TRBD1 or TRBD2 (5 bases each). The CDR3 extends over 13 amino acids. Trimming took off 4 bases at V and 7 bases at J, with 14 bases between the two ends. Germline-derived CDR1 and CDR2 are GTSNPN and SVGIG (reference sequence). Written as DNA, the CDR3 is TGTGCCTGGAATAGAGGGGCTAGGAATGAGCAGTTCTTC. Residues: CAWNRGARNEQFF.

This clone is medium-sized within its sample. The J gene is TRBJ2-5, the V gene TRBV6-2 or TRBV6-3; D perhaps matches TRBD1 (6 bases). Looked up from germline, CDR1 is MNHEY and CDR2 is SVGEGT. The length of the CDR3 is 14 residues. The V end was cut by 5 bases, the J end by 2 bases, with 12 bases between. CDR3 sequence (DNA): TGTGCCAGCAGTCGCTCACAGGGACAAGAGACCCAGTACTTC. Translating gives CASSRSQGQETQYF.

The table lists this clone with many counts. The chain couples TRBV5-1 to TRBJ1-6; possibly TRBD1 for D (5 bases). Germline V gives CDR1 SGHRS, CDR2 YFSETQ. V lost 4 bases and J lost 7, with 15 bases in between. The CDR3 is 15 residues long. DNA for the CDR3: TGCGCCAGCAGCGTACAGGCGGATAACAATTCACCCCTCCACTTT. Its translation: CASSVQADNNSPLHF.

The rearrangement joins TRBV11-2 to TRBJ2-3, with 11 bases aligning to TRBD2. The CDR3 loop spans 16 amino acids. Germline V gives CDR1 SGHAT, CDR2 FQNNGV. The ends lost 6 bases at V and 6 bases at J; junction bases unmatched: 11. The CDR3 bases are TGTGCCAGCAGTCGTGGACTAGCGGGTTTGTTGGATACGCAGTATTTT. Its translation: CASSRGLAGLLDTQYF.

This clone was recorded a few times. The chain carries TRBV4-2 and TRBJ2-3; the D gene is possibly TRBD2 (7 bases). Germline CDR1 and CDR2: LGHNA and YNFKEQ. There are 15 residues in the CDR3. Deletions cut 4 bases from V and 0 bases from J, with 11 bases between. The CDR3 sequence: CASSPGGSSTDTQYF. CDR3 DNA sequence: TGTGCCAGCAGCCCGGGGGGCAGTAGCACAGATACGCAGTATTTT.

This clone was observed a handful of times. The J gene is TRBJ1-1, the V gene TRBV6-4; possible D gene TRBD1, 6 bases. V was trimmed by 9 bases and J by 3 bases, leaving 20 bases between them. Germline lookup yields CDR1 MRHNA and CDR2 SNTAGT. This CDR3 contains 15 residues. CDR3 loop: CASRKGDAGDTEAFF. The CDR3 nucleotides read TGTGCCAGTCGAAAGGGGGACGCCGGGGACACTGAAGCTTTCTTT.

The J gene is TRBJ2-1, the V gene TRBV10-3; 9 nucleotides match TRBD2. This CDR3 contains 18 residues. Germline CDR1 and CDR2: ENHRY and SYGVKD. V was clipped by 0 bases and J by 5 bases; unmatched bases: 11. The CDR3 spells CAISESKYSLAGNNEQFF. CDR3 nucleotide sequence: TGTGCCATCAGTGAGTCGAAGTATTCACTAGCGGGCAACAATGAGCAGTTCTTC.

The chain couples TRBV5-1 to TRBJ2-7; tentatively, D is TRBD1 (6 bases). The CDR3 is 11 residues long. The germline V gene has CDR1 SGHRS and CDR2 YFSETQ. Deletions cut 4 bases from V and 7 bases from J, with 9 bases between. CDR3 bases: TGCGCCAGCAGCACCGGACAGGAGCAGTACTTC. It translates to CASSTGQEQYF.

The rearrangement uses TRBV7-3 and TRBJ1-5, with 11 nucleotides matching TRBD1. In germline, CDR1 is SGHTA, CDR2 FQGTGA. CDR3 size: 14 residues. Trimming at V came to 8 bases and at J to 7 bases, leaving 7 bases not matched to a gene. Written as DNA, the CDR3 is TGTGCCAGCGATTTGGGACAGGGGGTCCAGCCCCAGCATTTT. As protein: CASDLGQGVQPQHF.

This clone was detected ten times or more. The chain couples TRBV3-1 to TRBJ1-2, with TRBD1 matching 10 bases. V lost 1 base, J lost 5 bases, and 4 bases stayed unmatched. This CDR3 has 15 residues. CDR1 LGHDT and CDR2 YNNKEL come from the germline V gene (reference sequence). CDR3 protein: CASSQVDRGRYGYTF. The CDR3 DNA sequence: TGTGCCAGCAGCCAAGTAGACAGGGGGCGGTATGGCTACACCTTC.

This clone occurred a few times. This rearrangement joins TRBV12-3 or TRBV12-4 to TRBJ2-7; TRBD2 agrees at 8 bases. CDR3 length equals 14 residues. Unmatched junction bases numbered 8, after V lost 7 bases and J lost 3 bases. The CDR3 DNA reads as TGTGCCAGCAACGCGGGTACTAGCGGCTACGAGCAGTACTTC. Translated, it gives CASNAGTSGYEQYF.